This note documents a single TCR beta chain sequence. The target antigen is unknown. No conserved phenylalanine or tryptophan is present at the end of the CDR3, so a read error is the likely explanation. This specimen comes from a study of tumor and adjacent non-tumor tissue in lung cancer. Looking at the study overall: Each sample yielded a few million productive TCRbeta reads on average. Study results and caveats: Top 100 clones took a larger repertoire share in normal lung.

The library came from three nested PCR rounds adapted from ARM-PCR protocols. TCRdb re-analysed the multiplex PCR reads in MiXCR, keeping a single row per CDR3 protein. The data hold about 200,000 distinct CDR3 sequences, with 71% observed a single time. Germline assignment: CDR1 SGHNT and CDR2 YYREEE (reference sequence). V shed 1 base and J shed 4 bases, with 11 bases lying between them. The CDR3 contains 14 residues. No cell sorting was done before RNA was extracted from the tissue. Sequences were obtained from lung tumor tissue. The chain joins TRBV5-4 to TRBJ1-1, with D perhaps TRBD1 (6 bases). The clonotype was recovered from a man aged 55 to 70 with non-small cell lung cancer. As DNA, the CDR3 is TGTGCCAGCAGCTTGACCCAGGGGCCCACTGAAGCTTTCTGT. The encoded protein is CASSLTQGPTEAFC.